The rows below give T cell receptor beta chains drawn from one sample of a study of blood T cell repertoires in COVID-19. Clones were sequenced by immunoSEQ multiplex PCR, and TCRdb holds only the in-frame ones, with some missing. The repertoire has under 50,000 clones, around 79% of them found once; the top ten carry 23%. The sequencing input was peripheral blood. The receptor set was obtained from a man between 65 and 85 years old with acute or convalescent COVID-19. Each CDR3 is given without its conserved first and last residue. D genes are given only for firm matches.

v_gene	d_gene	j_gene	CDR3aa
TRBV4-3	TRBD1	TRBJ1-1	ASSPTGQGAVEAF
TRBV4-2	-	TRBJ2-7	ASSQPGQNYEQY
TRBV10-3	-	TRBJ1-5	AISERAGQPQH
TRBV28	-	TRBJ2-3	ASSFLTGTDTQY
TRBV28	TRBD1	TRBJ2-5	ASTTGYGETQY
TRBV9	-	TRBJ1-2	ASSSQDNNNYGYT
TRBV11-1	TRBD1	TRBJ1-2	ASSLAPGQGGYT
TRBV28	-	TRBJ2-7	ASLGTGRDEQY
TRBV4-1	TRBD1	TRBJ1-5	ASSQEDRSPNQPQH
TRBV15	-	TRBJ1-5	ATSSPRDSNQPQH
TRBV21-1	-	TRBJ2-7	ASSKRLTYEQY
TRBV5-8	-	TRBJ2-4	ASSFGRNIQY
TRBV19	-	TRBJ1-2	ASSPHIRAGRGYT
TRBV5-1	-	TRBJ2-2	ASSLAAGEAGELF
TRBV10-3	TRBD1	TRBJ1-1	AISPGTGVNTEAF
TRBV4-1	TRBD2	TRBJ2-2	ASSPPSGRGTGELF
TRBV7-6	TRBD2	TRBJ2-3	ASSQLAGGRDTQY
TRBV7-2	-	TRBJ1-1	ASSLAGTEVAF
TRBV5-1	-	TRBJ2-1	ASSLQGGSVDEQF
TRBV29-1	TRBD1	TRBJ1-1	SVQGQGATEAF
TRBV18	TRBD1	TRBJ2-6	ASSPPGIGQVFSGANVLT
TRBV6-6	-	TRBJ2-7	ASSRQYEQY
TRBV5-1	TRBD1	TRBJ1-5	ASSFGTGDNQPQH
TRBV11-2	-	TRBJ1-1	ASSSKDMNTEAF
TRBV5-6	-	TRBJ1-1	ASSGGTPEAF
TRBV3-1/TRBV3-2	-	TRBJ2-1	ASSQMATRRDEQF
TRBV9	TRBD2	TRBJ2-3	ASSEGTSETTDTQY
TRBV20-1	TRBD2	TRBJ2-1	SASYSGRASNYNEQF
TRBV18	TRBD1	TRBJ2-3	ASSPHRGDTQY
TRBV5-1	TRBD2	TRBJ2-1	ASSLGSSGSYNEQF
TRBV6-5	TRBD1	TRBJ2-1	ASGTGTYNEQF
TRBV5-1	TRBD2	TRBJ2-1	ASSRGTPVDEQF
TRBV18	TRBD1	TRBJ1-5	ASSPQPTGAGQPQH
TRBV3-1/TRBV3-2	-	TRBJ1-1	ASSPHRTEAF
TRBV6-6	TRBD1	TRBJ2-3	ASRTGLKADTDTQY
TRBV4-1	TRBD2	TRBJ2-2	ASSQGLREGAGELF
TRBV6-2/TRBV6-3	TRBD2	TRBJ2-1	ASSSHSGTNEQF
TRBV7-8	-	TRBJ1-2	ASSLAGAFNYGYT
TRBV7-5	-	TRBJ2-7	ARSLPWTRTYEQY
TRBV28	-	TRBJ1-1	ASSLGSWGPNTEAF
TRBV28	-	TRBJ1-1	ASSLVQALNTEAF
TRBV18	-	TRBJ2-2	ASSAELNTGELF
TRBV9	TRBD2	TRBJ2-7	ASSVGVSGAGEQY
TRBV2	-	TRBJ1-5	ASSDMGAGNQPQH
TRBV7-6	TRBD1	TRBJ1-4	ASSLASGTGGEKLF
TRBV7-9	-	TRBJ1-2	ASSATGSNYGYT
TRBV10-3	TRBD1	TRBJ1-2	AISESPTGSNYGYT
TRBV9	TRBD2	TRBJ2-2	ASSVGASGSLNTGELF
TRBV20-1	-	TRBJ2-1	SARGDNEQF
TRBV3-1/TRBV3-2	-	TRBJ2-7	ASSQEGGQGRYEQY
TRBV7-3	TRBD2	TRBJ2-6	ASSLNALAGAGANVLT
TRBV9	-	TRBJ2-5	ASSVSGSETQY
TRBV28	TRBD2	TRBJ2-1	ASSDGKRESYNEQF
TRBV15	TRBD2	TRBJ2-1	ATSGGGVTSANEQF
TRBV13	-	TRBJ1-3	ASSPSTSAGNTIY
TRBV19	TRBD1	TRBJ2-6	ASSTGTGTGANVLT
TRBV24-1	-	TRBJ2-3	ASQRDSTDTQY
TRBV28	TRBD1	TRBJ1-1	ASSMTGKAF
TRBV11-2	TRBD1	TRBJ2-7	ASSSSGTGDLGQY
TRBV5-6	-	TRBJ2-7	ASSQRLLTGISYEQY